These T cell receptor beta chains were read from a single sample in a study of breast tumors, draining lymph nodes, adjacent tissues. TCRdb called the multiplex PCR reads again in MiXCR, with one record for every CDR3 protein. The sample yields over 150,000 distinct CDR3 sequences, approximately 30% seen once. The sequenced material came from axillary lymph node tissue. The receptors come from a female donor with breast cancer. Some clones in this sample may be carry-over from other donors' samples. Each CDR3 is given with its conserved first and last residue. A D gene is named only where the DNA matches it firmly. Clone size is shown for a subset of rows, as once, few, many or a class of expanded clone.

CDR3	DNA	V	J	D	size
CASSVGGGYEQFF	TGTGCCAGCAGCGTAGGAGGGGGATATGAGCAGTTCTTC	TRBV9	TRBJ2-1	NA	many
CASSPGPANVLTF	TGTGCCAGCAGTCCAGGACCTGCCAACGTCCTGACTTTC	TRBV12-3/TRBV12-4	TRBJ2-6	NA	NA
CSASPGGPGNNEQFF	TGCAGTGCTAGCCCGGGGGGGCCCGGGAACAATGAGCAGTTCTTC	TRBV20-1	TRBJ2-1	TRBD2	many
CASSLSGTLNTGELFF	TGTGCCAGCAGTTTATCCGGGACATTAAACACCGGGGAGCTGTTTTTT	TRBV28	TRBJ2-2	NA	many
CASRRTLETQYF	TGTGCCAGTAGACGGACACTGGAGACCCAGTACTTC	TRBV19	TRBJ2-5	NA	many
CASSDLPPLSYNEQFF	TGTGCCAGCAGCGACCTGCCGCCCCTATCCTACAATGAGCAGTTCTTC	TRBV12-3/TRBV12-4	TRBJ2-1	NA	NA
CAISVGWVDSGANVLTF	TGTGCCATCAGTGTAGGATGGGTTGACTCTGGGGCCAACGTCCTGACTTTC	TRBV10-3	TRBJ2-6	NA	NA
CASRADSYEHF	TGTGCCAGCAGAGCTGACAGCTACGAGCATTTT	TRBV2	TRBJ1-5	NA	NA
CASSSNGAETQYF	TGTGCCAGCAGTTCAAATGGGGCGGAGACCCAGTACTTC	TRBV6-5	TRBJ2-5	NA	many
CASSVRTGTGPHEQYF	TGTGCCAGCAGCGTTAGGACCGGGACAGGGCCCCACGAGCAGTACTTC	TRBV3-1	TRBJ2-7	TRBD1	NA
CASSWGTSGVDTQYF	TGCGCCAGCAGCTGGGGTACTAGCGGGGTAGATACGCAGTATTTT	TRBV5-1	TRBJ2-3	TRBD2	many
CASSYGLRSSPLHF	TGTGCCAGCAGTTACGGCTTAAGGAGTTCACCCCTCCACTTT	TRBV6-2/TRBV6-3	TRBJ1-6	NA	many
CASSQQYTEAFF	TGTGCCAGCAGCCAACAGTACACTGAAGCTTTCTTT	TRBV11-2	TRBJ1-1	NA	many
CASSPDWDRVGNQPQHF	TGTGCCAGCTCACCCGATTGGGACAGGGTGGGCAATCAGCCCCAGCATTTT	TRBV18	TRBJ1-5	TRBD1	NA
CASIYLCSVVTANTGELFF	NA	TRBV6-6	TRBJ2-2	NA	NA
CASRPFGGRDQETQYF	TGTGCCAGCAGACCATTCGGGGGCCGTGACCAAGAGACCCAGTACTTC	TRBV7-2	TRBJ2-5	NA	NA
CASRSGGTSGLTDTQYF	TGTGCCAGCAGATCCGGGGGGACTAGCGGGCTCACAGATACGCAGTATTTT	TRBV28	TRBJ2-3	TRBD2	NA
CATSRGGRNLDLDEQYF	TGTGCCACCAGCAGAGGGGGGAGGAACCTCGATCTGGACGAGCAGTACTTC	TRBV15	TRBJ2-7	NA	many
CASRSAGGSETQYF	TGTGCCAGCAGATCGGCCGGGGGTTCGGAGACCCAGTACTTC	TRBV6-2/TRBV6-3	TRBJ2-5	NA	NA
CASGPGTGGTNEQYF	TGTGCCAGCGGCCCCGGGACAGGGGGAACGAACGAGCAGTACTTC	TRBV27	TRBJ2-7	TRBD1	many
CASSPIGGGRESSGYTF	TGTGCCAGCAGTCCCATAGGGGGGGGCAGGGAATCTTCTGGCTACACCTTC	TRBV6-4	TRBJ1-2	NA	NA
CASSLEGGGQPQHF	TGCGCCAGCAGCTTGGAGGGGGGAGGTCAGCCCCAGCATTTT	TRBV5-1	TRBJ1-5	NA	many
CASSRQRERTGELFF	TGTGCCAGTAGTAGGCAGCGGGAGCGCACCGGGGAGCTGTTTTTT	TRBV19	TRBJ2-2	TRBD2	many
CASSQVSGRAIGELFF	TGCGCCAGCAGCCAAGTCAGCGGGAGGGCGATCGGGGAGCTGTTTTTT	TRBV4-1	TRBJ2-2	TRBD2	many
CASSLMGPTGPGTEAFF	TGTGCCAGCAGCTTAATGGGCCCGACAGGCCCGGGGACTGAAGCTTTCTTT	TRBV7-2	TRBJ1-1	NA	NA
CASSTGTPDTGELFF	TGTGCCAGTAGTACCGGGACCCCGGACACCGGGGAGCTGTTTTTT	TRBV19	TRBJ2-2	NA	many
CVSRSSGRLNHNEQFF	TGTGTCAGCAGGTCTAGCGGGAGGCTGAATCACAATGAGCAGTTCTTC	TRBV6-5	TRBJ2-1	TRBD2	NA
CSAHHSTEAFF	TGCAGCGCCCATCATTCCACTGAAGCTTTCTTT	TRBV29-1	TRBJ1-1	NA	few
CASSWETSSTDTQYF	TGTGCCAGCAGCTGGGAGACTTCAAGCACAGATACGCAGTATTTT	TRBV11-1	TRBJ2-3	NA	many
CSGGRGFNQPQHF	TGCAGCGGAGGCAGGGGGTTCAATCAGCCCCAGCATTTT	TRBV29-1	TRBJ1-5	TRBD1	NA
CASSTLQGSHAYEHF	TGTGCCAGTAGTACCCTACAGGGAAGTCATGCCTACGAGCATTTT	TRBV19	TRBJ1-5	NA	NA
CASSLLAGGPPSLYNEQFF	TGTGCCAGCAGCTTATTAGCGGGGGGGCCTCCCTCTCTCTACAATGAGCAGTTCTTC	TRBV11-2	TRBJ2-1	TRBD2	many
CAISERDSLHYEQYF	TGTGCCATCAGTGAGCGGGACAGTCTCCACTACGAGCAGTACTTC	TRBV10-3	TRBJ2-7	TRBD1	NA
CASSLGSAGGNYGYTF	TGTGCCAGCAGCTTAGGGTCGGCCGGAGGGAACTATGGCTACACCTTC	TRBV7-2	TRBJ1-2	NA	many
CASSLAPTNEKLFF	TGTGCCAGCAGCTTAGCCCCAACTAATGAAAAACTGTTTTTT	TRBV7-9	TRBJ1-4	NA	NA
CSAPSGQGDQPQHF	TGCAGTGCTCCGTCGGGACAGGGGGATCAGCCCCAGCATTTT	TRBV20-1	TRBJ1-5	TRBD1	many
CASSLTGDNTEAFF	TGTGCCAGCAGCTTAACGGGCGACAACACTGAAGCTTTCTTT	TRBV7-3	TRBJ1-1	NA	NA
CASRSRSRGPYEQYF	TGTGCCAGCAGATCCAGGTCTAGGGGACCCTACGAGCAGTACTTC	TRBV12-3/TRBV12-4	TRBJ2-7	NA	many
CASNPLGGGRGYGYTF	TGTGCCAGCAACCCTTTGGGGGGGGGAAGGGGCTATGGCTACACCTTC	TRBV6-5	TRBJ1-2	NA	many
CASSDELRLYQGTQYF	TGTGCCAGCAGTGATGAGTTACGACTTTACCAAGGGACCCAGTACTTC	TRBV2	TRBJ2-5	NA	NA
CASSTPGQGAGSPLHF	TGTGCCAGCAGTACCCCGGGACAGGGGGCGGGATCACCCCTCCACTTT	TRBV6-5	TRBJ1-6	TRBD1	many
CSADPQETATYNEQFF	TGCAGTGCAGACCCGCAAGAAACCGCCACCTACAATGAGCAGTTCTTC	TRBV20-1	TRBJ2-1	NA	many
CASASGTGGYEQYF	TGCGCCAGCGCGTCTGGGACAGGGGGTTACGAGCAGTACTTC	TRBV4-1	TRBJ2-7	TRBD1	many
CASSSGGVGGYTF	TGTGCCAGCAGCTCCGGGGGTGTAGGTGGCTACACCTTC	TRBV13	TRBJ1-2	NA	few
CASSLVNPQEYGYTF	TGTGCCAGCAGCTTAGTAAATCCCCAGGAGTATGGCTACACCTTC	TRBV7-9	TRBJ1-2	NA	many
CASSLEWDTEAFF	TGTGCCAGCAGCTTAGAATGGGACACTGAAGCTTTCTTT	TRBV7-9	TRBJ1-1	NA	NA